This note documents a single T cell receptor (beta chain) sequence. The antigen remains unidentified. CDR1 SGHTA and CDR2 FQGNSA come from the germline V gene. V lost 1 base, J lost 0 bases, and 3 bases stayed unmatched. This CDR3 spans 15 amino acids. This sample is part of a study of beta chain features in type 1 diabetes. Overall study findings and caveats: It was not settled here whether HLA type affects TCRB rearrangement. Moderate yet significant TCRB CDR3 shortening was seen in Type 1 diabetes patients in all four CD4+ subsets. Comparison showed that naive, central memory and Treg TCRB repertoires appeared more similar among patients than among healthy donors.

The study reverse transcribed the entire isolated RNA, so it sequenced expressed TCRB transcripts. Sequencing used immunoSEQ multiplex PCR; TCRdb keeps in-frame clones, though not all of them. In the table there are roughly 14,000 clones, 69% of which are singletons. This rearrangement joins TRBV7-2 to TRBJ2-7, with 7 nucleotides matching TRBD2. This receptor was identified in a man aged 30 to 45 with type 1 diabetes. Source material: Tregs from blood. CDR3 sequence reads: CASSLDWGGSYEQYF. The CDR3 nucleotides are TGTGCCAGCAGCTTAGATTGGGGGGGCTCCTACGAGCAGTACTTC.